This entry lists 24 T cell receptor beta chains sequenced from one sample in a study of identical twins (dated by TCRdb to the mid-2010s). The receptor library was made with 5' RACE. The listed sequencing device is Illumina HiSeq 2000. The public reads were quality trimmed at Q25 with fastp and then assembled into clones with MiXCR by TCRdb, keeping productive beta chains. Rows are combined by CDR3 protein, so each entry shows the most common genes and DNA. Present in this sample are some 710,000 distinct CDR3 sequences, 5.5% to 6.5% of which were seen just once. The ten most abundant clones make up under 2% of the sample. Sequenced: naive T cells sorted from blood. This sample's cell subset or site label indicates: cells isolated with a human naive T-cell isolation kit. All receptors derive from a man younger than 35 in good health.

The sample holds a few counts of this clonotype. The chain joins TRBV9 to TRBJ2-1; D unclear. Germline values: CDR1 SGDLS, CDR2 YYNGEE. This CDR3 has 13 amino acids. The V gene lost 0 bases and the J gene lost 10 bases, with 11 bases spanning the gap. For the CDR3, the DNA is TGTGCCAGCAGCGTAGGTTTAATGGGCGAGCAGTTCTTC. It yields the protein CASSVGLMGEQFF.

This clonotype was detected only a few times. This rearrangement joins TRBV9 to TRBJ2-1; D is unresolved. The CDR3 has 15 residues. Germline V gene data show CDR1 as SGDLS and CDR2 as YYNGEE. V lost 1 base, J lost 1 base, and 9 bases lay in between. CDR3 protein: CASSVTWGSYNEQFF. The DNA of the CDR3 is TGTGCCAGCAGCGTAACTTGGGGTTCCTACAATGAGCAGTTCTTC.

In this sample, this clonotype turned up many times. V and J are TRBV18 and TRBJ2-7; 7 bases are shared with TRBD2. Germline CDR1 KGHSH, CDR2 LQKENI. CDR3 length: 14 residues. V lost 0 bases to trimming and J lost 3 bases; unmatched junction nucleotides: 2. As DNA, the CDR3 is TGTGCCAGCTCACCACCGGGGAGGGACTACGAGCAGTACTTC. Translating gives CASSPPGRDYEQYF.

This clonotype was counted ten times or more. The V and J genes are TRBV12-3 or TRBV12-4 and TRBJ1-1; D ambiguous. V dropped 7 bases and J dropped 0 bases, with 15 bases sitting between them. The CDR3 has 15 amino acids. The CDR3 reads CASILLSGMNTEAFF. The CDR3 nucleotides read TGTGCCAGCATTCTCCTTTCGGGAATGAACACTGAAGCTTTCTTT.

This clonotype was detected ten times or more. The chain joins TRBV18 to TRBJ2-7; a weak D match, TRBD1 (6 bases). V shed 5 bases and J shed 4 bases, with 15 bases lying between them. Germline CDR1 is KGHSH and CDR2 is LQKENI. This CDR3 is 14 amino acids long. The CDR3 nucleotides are TGTGCCAGCTCATCTCCGGGACAAGGATACGAGCAGTACTTC. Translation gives CASSSPGQGYEQYF. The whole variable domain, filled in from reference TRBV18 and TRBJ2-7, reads NAGVMQNPRHLVRRRGQEARLRCSPMKGHSHVYWYRQLPEEGLKFMVYLQKENIIDESGMPKERFSAEFPKEGPSILRIQQVVRGDSAAYFCASSSPGQGYEQYFGPGTRLTVT.

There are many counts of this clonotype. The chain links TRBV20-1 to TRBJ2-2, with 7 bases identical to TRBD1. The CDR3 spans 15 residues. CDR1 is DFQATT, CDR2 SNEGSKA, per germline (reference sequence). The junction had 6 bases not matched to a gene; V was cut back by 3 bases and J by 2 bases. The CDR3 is CSASRQGTNTGELFF. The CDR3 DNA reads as TGCAGTGCTAGCCGACAGGGAACTAACACCGGGGAGCTGTTTTTT.

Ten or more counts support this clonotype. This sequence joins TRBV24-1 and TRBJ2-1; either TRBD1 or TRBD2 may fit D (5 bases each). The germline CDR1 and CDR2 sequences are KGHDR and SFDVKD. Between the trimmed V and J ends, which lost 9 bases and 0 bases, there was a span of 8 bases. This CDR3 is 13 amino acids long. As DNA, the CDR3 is TGTGCCACCCGGGACGGCTCCTACAATGAGCAGTTCTTC. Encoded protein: CATRDGSYNEQFF.

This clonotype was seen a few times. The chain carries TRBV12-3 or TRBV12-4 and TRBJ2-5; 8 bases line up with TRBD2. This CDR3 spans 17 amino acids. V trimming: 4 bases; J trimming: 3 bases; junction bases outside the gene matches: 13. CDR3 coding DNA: TGTGCCAGCAGTTCCCCGGGAGGGAGAGGAAGAAAAGAGACCCAGTACTTC. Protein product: CASSSPGGRGRKETQYF.

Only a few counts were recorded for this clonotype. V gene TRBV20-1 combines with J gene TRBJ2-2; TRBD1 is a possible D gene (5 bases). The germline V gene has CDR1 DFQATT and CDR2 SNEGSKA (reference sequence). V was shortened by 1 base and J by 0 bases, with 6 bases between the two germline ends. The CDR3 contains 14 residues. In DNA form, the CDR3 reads TGCAGTGCTAGAGGCAGGGCGAACACCGGGGAGCTGTTTTTT. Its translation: CSARGRANTGELFF.

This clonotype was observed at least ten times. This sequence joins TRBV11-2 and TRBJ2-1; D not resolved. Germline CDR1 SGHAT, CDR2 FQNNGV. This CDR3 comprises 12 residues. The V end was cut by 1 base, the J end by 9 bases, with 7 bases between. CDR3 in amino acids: CASSLGTLEQFF. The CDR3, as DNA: TGTGCCAGCAGCTTAGGAACACTTGAGCAGTTCTTC.

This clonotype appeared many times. The CDR3 DNA follows: TGTGCCAGCAGGACATGGACAGAGGAGACCCAGTACTTC. Protein: CASRTWTEETQYF. The chain links TRBV27 to TRBJ2-5, with D tentatively TRBD1 (6 bases). Trimming left V 6 bases short and J 5 bases short, with 13 bases between. The CDR3 loop spans 13 amino acids. The germline CDR1 and CDR2 sequences are MNHEY and SMNVEV (reference sequence).

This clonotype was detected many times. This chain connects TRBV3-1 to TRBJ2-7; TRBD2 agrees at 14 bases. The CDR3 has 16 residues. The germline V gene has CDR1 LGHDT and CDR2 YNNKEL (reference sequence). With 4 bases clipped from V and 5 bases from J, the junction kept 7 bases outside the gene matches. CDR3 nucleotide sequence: TGTGCCAGCAGCCCCGGGACTAGCGGGAGTGGCCACGAGCAGTACGTC. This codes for CASSPGTSGSGHEQYV.

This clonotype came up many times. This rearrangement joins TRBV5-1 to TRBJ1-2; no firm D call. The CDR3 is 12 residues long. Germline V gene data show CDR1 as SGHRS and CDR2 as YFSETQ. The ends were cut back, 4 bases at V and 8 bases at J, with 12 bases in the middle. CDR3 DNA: TGCGCCAGCAGCCCTCAAGGGATCGGCTACACCTTC. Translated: CASSPQGIGYTF.

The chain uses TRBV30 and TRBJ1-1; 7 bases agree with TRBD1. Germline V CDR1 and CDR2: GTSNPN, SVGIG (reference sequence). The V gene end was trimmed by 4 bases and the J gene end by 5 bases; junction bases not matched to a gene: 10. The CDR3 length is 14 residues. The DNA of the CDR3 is TGTGCCTGGACCTTTTACAGGGGAAGGACTGAAGCTTTCTTT. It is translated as CAWTFYRGRTEAFF.

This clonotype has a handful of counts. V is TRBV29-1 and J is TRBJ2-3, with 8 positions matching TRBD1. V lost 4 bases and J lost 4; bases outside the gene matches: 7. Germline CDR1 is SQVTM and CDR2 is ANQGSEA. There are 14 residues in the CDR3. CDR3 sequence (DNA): TGCAGCGTTGTACAGGGGGTCGGGGCAGATACGCAGTATTTT. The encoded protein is CSVVQGVGADTQYF.

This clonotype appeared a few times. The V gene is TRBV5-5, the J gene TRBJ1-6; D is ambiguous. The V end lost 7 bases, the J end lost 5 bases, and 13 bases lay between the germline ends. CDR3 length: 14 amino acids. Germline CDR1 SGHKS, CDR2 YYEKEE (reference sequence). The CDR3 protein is CASDYRNNNSPLHF. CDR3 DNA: TGTGCCAGCGACTATCGGAACAATAATTCACCCCTCCACTTT.

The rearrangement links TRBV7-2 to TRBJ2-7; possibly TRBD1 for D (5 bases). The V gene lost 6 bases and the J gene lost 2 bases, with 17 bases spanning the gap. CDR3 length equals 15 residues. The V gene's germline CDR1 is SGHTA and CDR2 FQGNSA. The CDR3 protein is CASSRIRAVTYEQYF. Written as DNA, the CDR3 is TGTGCCAGCAGTCGAATCAGGGCCGTCACCTACGAGCAGTACTTC.

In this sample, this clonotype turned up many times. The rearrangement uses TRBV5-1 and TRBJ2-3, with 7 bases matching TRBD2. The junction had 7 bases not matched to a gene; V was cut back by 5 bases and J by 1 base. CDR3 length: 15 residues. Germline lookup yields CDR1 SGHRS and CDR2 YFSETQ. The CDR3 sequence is CASSYAGDRTDTQYF. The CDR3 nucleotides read TGCGCCAGCAGTTACGCGGGGGATCGCACAGATACGCAGTATTTT.

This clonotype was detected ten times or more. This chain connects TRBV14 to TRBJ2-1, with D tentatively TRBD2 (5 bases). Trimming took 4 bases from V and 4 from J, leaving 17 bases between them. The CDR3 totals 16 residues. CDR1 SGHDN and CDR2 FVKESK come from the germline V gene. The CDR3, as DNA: TGTGCCAGCAGCCGTGCCACTAGGGCTACGTACAATGAGCAGTTCTTC. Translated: CASSRATRATYNEQFF.

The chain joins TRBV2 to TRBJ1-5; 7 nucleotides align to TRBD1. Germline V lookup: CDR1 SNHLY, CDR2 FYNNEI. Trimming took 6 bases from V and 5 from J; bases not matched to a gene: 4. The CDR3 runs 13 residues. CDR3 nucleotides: TGTGCCAGCAGAGCTACAGGGGATCAGCCCCAGCATTTT. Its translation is CASRATGDQPQHF.

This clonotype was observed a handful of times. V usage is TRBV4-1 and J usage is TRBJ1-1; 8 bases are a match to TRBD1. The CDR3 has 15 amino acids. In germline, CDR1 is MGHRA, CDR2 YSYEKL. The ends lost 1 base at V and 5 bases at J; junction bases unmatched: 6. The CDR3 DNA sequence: TGCGCCAGCAGCCAAGGGCCGGACAGGGATACTGAAGCTTTCTTT. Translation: CASSQGPDRDTEAFF.

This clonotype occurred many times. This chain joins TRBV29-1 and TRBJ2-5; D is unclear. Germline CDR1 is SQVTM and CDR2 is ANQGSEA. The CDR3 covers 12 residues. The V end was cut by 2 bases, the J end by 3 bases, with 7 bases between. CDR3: CSVELAEETQYF. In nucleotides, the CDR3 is TGCAGCGTTGAACTGGCAGAAGAGACCCAGTACTTC.

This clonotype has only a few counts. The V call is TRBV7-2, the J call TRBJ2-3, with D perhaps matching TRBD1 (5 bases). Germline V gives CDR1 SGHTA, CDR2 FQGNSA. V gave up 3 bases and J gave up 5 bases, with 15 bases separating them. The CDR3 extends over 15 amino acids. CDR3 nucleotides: TGTGCCAGCAGCTTTTCGGGCAGGGAACTAGATACGCAGTATTTT. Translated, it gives CASSFSGRELDTQYF.

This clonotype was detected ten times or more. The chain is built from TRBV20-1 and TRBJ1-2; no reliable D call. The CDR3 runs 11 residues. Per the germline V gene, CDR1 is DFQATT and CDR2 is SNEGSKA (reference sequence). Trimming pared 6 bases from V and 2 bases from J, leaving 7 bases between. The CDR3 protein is CSARANYGYTF. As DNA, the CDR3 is TGCAGTGCCCGAGCGAACTATGGCTACACCTTC.